Given below is one T cell receptor beta chain in context. Its antigen is not known. Germline V lookup: CDR1 SGHDT, CDR2 YYEEEE. CDR3 length: 14 residues. V lost 4 bases, J lost 4 bases, and 13 bases lay in between. The sample originates from a study of identical twins. Study-level points and caveats: Insertions ran lower in abundant cord blood beta clonotypes, though not in memory repertoires. Conclusions relied on cross-sectional statistical analysis, not following the same donors.

TCRdb analysed the 5' RACE reads with MiXCR anew, one entry per CDR3 protein. The data show 450,000 or so distinct CDR3 sequences, approximately 24% seen once. This same sample was also taken into another study, of T cells expressing NK-cell markers. Per that study: T cells sorted in several experiments were restricted to alpha-beta TCR T cells by an anti-gamma-delta TCR antibody.

The clonotype was recovered from a woman younger than 35 in good health. The sequenced sample was CD4+ T cells sorted from blood. The rearrangement uses TRBV5-6 and TRBJ2-3; no firm D call. The CDR3, as DNA: TGTGCCAGCAGCCAAAAAGCCGTGTCAGATACGCAGTATTTT. Translated, it gives CASSQKAVSDTQYF.